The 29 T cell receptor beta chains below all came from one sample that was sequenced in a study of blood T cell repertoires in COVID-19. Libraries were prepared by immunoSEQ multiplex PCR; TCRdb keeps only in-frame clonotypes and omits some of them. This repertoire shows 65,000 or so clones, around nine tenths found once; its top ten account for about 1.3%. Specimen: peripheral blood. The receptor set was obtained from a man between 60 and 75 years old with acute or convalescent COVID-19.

The CDR3 region has the DNA TGTGCCAGCAACCTTCGGTCGGGGAACGAGCAGTACTTC. The encoded protein is CASNLRSGNEQYF. The rearrangement joins TRBV2 to TRBJ2-7; D is possibly TRBD2 (5 bases). Germline V gene sequence: CDR1 SNHLY, CDR2 FYNNEI. This CDR3 contains 13 residues. V dropped 7 bases and J dropped 5 bases, with 15 bases sitting between them.

The CDR3 DNA sequence: TGTGCCAGCAGCCGGGGACAGGGATATCAGCCCCAGCATTTT. Amino acids: CASSRGQGYQPQHF. This chain joins TRBV6-5 and TRBJ1-5; TRBD1 aligns across 9 bases. The CDR3 has 14 amino acids. Germline lookup yields CDR1 MNHEY and CDR2 SVGAGI. The ends lost 6 bases at V and 5 bases at J; junction bases unmatched: 5.

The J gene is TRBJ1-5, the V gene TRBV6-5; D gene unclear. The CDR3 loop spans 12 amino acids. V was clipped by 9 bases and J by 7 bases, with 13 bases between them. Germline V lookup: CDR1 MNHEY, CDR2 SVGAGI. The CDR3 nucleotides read TGTGCCAGTAGTCTTTTGGGCCAGCCCCAGCATTTT. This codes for CASSLLGQPQHF.

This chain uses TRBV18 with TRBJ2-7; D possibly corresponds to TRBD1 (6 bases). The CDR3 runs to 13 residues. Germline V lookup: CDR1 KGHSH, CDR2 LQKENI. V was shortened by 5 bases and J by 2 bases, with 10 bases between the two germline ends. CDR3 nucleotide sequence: TGTGCCAGCTCATTCGACAGGACCTACGAGCAGTACTTC. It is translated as CASSFDRTYEQYF.

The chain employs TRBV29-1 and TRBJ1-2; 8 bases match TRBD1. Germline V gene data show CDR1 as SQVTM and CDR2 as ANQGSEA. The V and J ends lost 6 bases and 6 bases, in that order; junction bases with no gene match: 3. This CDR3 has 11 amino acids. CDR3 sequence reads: CSVQGADGYTF. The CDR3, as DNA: TGCAGCGTGCAGGGGGCGGATGGCTACACCTTC.

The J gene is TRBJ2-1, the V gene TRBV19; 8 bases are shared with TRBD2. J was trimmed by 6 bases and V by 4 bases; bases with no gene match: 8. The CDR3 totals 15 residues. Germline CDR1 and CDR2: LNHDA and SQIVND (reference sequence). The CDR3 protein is CASSTNGGVGNEQFF. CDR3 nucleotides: TGTGCCAGTAGTACTAACGGGGGGGTCGGCAATGAGCAGTTCTTC. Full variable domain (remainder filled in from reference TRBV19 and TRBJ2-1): DGGITQSPKYLFRKEGQNVTLSCEQNLNHDAMYWYRQDPGQGLRLIYYSQIVNDFQKGDIAEGYSVSREKKESFPLTVTSAQKNPTAFYLCASSTNGGVGNEQFFGPGTRLTVL.

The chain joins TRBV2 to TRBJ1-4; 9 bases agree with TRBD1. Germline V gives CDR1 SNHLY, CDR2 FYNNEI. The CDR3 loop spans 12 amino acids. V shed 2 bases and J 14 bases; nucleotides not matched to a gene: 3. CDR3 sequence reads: CASSETDRGLFF. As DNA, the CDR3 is TGTGCCAGCAGTGAAACGGACAGGGGTCTGTTTTTT.

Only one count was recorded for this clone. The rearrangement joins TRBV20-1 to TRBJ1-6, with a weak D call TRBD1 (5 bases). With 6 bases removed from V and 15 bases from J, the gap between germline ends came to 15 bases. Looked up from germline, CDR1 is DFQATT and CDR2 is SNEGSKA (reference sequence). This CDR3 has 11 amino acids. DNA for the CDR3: TGCAGTGCCCGTCTGGGGCGACTCCTCCACTTT. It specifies CSARLGRLLHF.

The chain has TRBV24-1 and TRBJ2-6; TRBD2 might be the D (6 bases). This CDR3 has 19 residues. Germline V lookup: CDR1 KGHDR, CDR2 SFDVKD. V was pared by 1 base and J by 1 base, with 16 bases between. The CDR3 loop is CATSDFISPAGSGANVLTF. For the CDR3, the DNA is TGTGCCACCAGTGATTTTATTTCCCCGGCGGGGTCTGGGGCCAACGTCCTGACTTTC.

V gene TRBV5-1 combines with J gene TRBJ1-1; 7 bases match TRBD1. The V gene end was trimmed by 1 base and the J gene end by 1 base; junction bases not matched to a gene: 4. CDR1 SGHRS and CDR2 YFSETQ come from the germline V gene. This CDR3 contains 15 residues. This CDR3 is CASSLWGTANTEAFF. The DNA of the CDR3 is TGCGCCAGCAGCTTGTGGGGGACAGCGAACACTGAAGCTTTCTTT.

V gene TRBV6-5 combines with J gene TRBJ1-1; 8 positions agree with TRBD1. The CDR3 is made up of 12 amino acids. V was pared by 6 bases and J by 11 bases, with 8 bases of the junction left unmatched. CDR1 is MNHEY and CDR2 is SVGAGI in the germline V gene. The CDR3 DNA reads TGTGCCAGCAGGCACCAGGGGGCCCGGGCTTTCTTT. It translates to CASRHQGARAFF.

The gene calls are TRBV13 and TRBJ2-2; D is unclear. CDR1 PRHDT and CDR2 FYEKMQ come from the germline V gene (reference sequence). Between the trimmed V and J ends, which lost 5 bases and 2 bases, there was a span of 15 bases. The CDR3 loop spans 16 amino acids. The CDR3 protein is CASSPRPGANTGELFF. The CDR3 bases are TGTGCCAGCAGCCCTCGGCCAGGCGCCAACACCGGGGAGCTGTTTTTT.

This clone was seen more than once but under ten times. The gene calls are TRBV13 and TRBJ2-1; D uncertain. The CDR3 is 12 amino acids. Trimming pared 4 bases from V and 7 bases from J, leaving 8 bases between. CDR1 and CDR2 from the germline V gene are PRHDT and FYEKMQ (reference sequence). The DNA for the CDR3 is TGTGCCAGCAGCTCCGAGTCAAATGAGCAGTTCTTC. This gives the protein CASSSESNEQFF.

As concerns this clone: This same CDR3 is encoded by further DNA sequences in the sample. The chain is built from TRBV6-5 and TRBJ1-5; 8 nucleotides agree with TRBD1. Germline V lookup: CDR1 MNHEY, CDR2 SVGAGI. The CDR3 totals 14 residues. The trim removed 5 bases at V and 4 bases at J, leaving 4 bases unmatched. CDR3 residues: CASSPRQGNQPQHF. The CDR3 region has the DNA TGTGCCAGCAGTCCTCGACAGGGGAATCAGCCCCAGCATTTT.

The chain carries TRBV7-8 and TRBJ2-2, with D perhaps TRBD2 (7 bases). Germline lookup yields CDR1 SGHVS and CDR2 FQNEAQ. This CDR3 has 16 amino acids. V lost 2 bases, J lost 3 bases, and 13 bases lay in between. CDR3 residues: CASSLLGGAYTGELFF. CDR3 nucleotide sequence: TGTGCCAGCAGCTTATTGGGGGGGGCCTACACCGGGGAGCTGTTTTTT.

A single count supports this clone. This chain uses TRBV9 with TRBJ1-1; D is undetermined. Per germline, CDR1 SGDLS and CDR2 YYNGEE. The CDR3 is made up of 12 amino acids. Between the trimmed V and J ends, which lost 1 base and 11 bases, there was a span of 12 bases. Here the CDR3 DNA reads TGTGCCAGCAGCGTACTAGACGGGTCCGCTTTCTTT. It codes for CASSVLDGSAFF. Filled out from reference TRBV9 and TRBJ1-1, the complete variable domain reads DSGVTQTPKHLITATGQRVTLRCSPRSGDLSVYWYQQSLDQGLQFLIQYYNGEERAKGNILERFSAQQFPDLHSELNLSSLELGDSALYFCASSVLDGSAFFGQGTRLTVV.

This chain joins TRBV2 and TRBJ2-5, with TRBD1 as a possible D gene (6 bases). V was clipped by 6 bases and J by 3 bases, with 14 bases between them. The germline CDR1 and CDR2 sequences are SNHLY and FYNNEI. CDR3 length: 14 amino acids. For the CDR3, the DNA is TGTGCCAGCAGCGAACAGGGTGGAAAAGAGACCCAGTACTTC. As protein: CASSEQGGKETQYF.

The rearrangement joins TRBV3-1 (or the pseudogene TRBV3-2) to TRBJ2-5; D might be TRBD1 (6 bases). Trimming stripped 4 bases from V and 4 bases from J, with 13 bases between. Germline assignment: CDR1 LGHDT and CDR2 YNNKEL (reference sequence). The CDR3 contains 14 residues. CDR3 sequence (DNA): TGTGCCAGCAGCCGGGACAATCCGACAGAGACCCAGTACTTC. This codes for CASSRDNPTETQYF.

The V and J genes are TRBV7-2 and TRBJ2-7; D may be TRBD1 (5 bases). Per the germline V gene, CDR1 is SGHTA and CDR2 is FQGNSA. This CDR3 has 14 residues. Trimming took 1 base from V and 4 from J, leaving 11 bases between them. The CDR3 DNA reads TGTGCCAGCAGCTTAGAGAGTGGGGCGTACGAGCAGTACTTC. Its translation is CASSLESGAYEQYF.

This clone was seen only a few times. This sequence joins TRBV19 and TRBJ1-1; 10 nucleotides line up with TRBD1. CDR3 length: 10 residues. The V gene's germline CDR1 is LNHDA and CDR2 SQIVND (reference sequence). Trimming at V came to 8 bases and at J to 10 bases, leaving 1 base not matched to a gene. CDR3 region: CASGDRGAFF. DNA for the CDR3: TGTGCCAGTGGGGACAGGGGAGCTTTCTTT.

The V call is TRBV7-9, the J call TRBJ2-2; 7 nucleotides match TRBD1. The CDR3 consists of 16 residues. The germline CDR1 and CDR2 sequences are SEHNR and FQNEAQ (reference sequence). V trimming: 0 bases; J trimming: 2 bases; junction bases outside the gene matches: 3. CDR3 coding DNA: TGTGCCAGCAGCTTAGCGGGACAGCCAAACACCGGGGAGCTGTTTTTT. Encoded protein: CASSLAGQPNTGELFF.

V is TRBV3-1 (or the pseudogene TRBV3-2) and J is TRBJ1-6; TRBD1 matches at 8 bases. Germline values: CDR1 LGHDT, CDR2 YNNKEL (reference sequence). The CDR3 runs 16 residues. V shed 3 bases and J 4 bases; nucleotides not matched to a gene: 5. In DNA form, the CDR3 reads TGTGCCAGCAGCCAGACAGGGGACCGATATAATTCACCCCTCCACTTT. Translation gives CASSQTGDRYNSPLHF.

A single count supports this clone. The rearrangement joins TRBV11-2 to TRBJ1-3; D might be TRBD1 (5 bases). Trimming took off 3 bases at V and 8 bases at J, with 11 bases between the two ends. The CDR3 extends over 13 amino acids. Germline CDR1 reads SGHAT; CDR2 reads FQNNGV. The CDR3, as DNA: TGTGCCAGCAGCTTCCCACAGGAAGACACCATATATTTT. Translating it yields CASSFPQEDTIYF.

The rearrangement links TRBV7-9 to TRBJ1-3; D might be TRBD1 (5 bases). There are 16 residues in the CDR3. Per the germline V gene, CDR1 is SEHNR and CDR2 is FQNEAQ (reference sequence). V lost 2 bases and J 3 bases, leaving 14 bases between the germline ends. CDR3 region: CASSLTTEGRGNTIYF. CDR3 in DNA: TGTGCCAGCAGCTTAACGACAGAAGGACGTGGAAACACCATATATTTT.

The CDR3 region is CASSETRLAGGRNEQFF. Here the CDR3 DNA reads TGTGCCAGCAGTGAAACCCGACTAGCGGGGGGGCGCAATGAGCAGTTCTTC. The chain combines TRBV25-1 with TRBJ2-1; TRBD2 agrees at 14 bases. CDR3 length equals 17 residues. Trimming at V came to 2 bases and at J to 6 bases, leaving 6 bases not matched to a gene. Germline-derived CDR1 and CDR2 are MGHDK and SYGVNS.

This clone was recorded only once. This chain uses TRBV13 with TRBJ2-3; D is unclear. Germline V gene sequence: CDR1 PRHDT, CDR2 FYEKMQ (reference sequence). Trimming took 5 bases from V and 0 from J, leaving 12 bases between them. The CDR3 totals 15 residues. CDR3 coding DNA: TGTGCCAGCAGCACCCAACGGTTTAGCACAGATACGCAGTATTTT. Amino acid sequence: CASSTQRFSTDTQYF.

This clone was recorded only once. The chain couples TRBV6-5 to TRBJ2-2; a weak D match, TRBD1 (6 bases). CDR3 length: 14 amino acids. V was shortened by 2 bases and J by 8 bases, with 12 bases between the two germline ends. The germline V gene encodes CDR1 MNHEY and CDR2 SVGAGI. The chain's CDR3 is CASSYRTATGELFF. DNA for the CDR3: TGTGCCAGCAGTTACCGGACAGCCACTGGGGAGCTGTTTTTT.

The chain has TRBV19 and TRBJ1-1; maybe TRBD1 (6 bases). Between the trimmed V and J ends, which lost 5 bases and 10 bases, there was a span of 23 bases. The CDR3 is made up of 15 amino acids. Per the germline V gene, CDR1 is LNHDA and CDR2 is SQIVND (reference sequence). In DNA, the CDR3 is TGTGCCAGTAGTGCCCGCCCCGTCGCGGGGGCAGGAGCTTTCTTT. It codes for CASSARPVAGAGAFF.

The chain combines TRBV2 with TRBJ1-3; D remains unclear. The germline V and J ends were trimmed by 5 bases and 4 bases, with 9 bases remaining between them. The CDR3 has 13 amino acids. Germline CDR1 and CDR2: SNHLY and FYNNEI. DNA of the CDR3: TGTGCCAGCAGTCCAAGCTTCGGAAACACCATATATTTT. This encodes CASSPSFGNTIYF.